The clone carrying this T cell receptor (beta chain) was picked up many times. Antigen unknown. This sample was included in a study of blood T cells in healthy people across ages. Background on the study: About one barcoded beta molecule per two T cells came from capture by template switching. Regarding the study as a whole: It was the long-lived donors that had more naive CD4+ cells and higher diversity than aged donors.

A J-beta primer mix and a sample-barcoded 5' primer were used in a second PCR of about 7 to 12 cycles. All cDNA molecules were each tagged by a template-switch adaptor with 12 random nucleotides. TCRdb passed the 5' RACE reads through MiXCR, listing each CDR3 protein once. The data contain roughly 700,000 distinct CDR3 sequences, approximately 29% of them singletons. Per sample, extraction of total RNA gave at least 5.5 micrograms in every case. Sample: blood. The TCR sequence derives from a woman of 80 years or more in good health.

The CDR3 DNA reads TGTGCCAGCAGTTCCCACGGGGGGGCCAATGAGCAGTTCTTC. This translates into CASSSHGGANEQFF. The chain couples TRBV28 to TRBJ2-1, with 8 bases fitting TRBD2. Germline V gene sequence: CDR1 MDHEN, CDR2 SYDVKM. The CDR3 extends over 14 amino acids. J gave up 6 bases and V 4 bases, and 5 bases lay outside the gene matches.